This TCR beta chain was profiled in a study of blood T cells in healthy people across ages. A word on this clonotype: Its target is not known. A read error may produce the germline difference seen at one junction end.

The sample providers were healthy Caucasian people from Russia, aged about 6 to 95. Staff drew around 10 milliliters of peripheral blood from each donor. A second PCR of roughly 7 to 11 cycles used a sample-barcoded 5' primer and a J-beta primer mix. TCRdb processed the 5' RACE reads anew with MiXCR; each CDR3 protein has one entry. Of around 1,800,000 distinct CDR3 sequences listed, roughly 43% are singletons. This CDR3 has 13 amino acids. Germline CDR1 is SEHNR and CDR2 is FQNEAQ (reference sequence). Study-wide points: In long-lived donors, naive CD4+ cell counts and diversity exceeded those of aged donors. It was held that diversity estimates obtained from one million T cells represented underestimates.

This receptor was obtained from a human donor in good health. Sample: blood. This rearrangement joins TRBV7-9 to TRBJ1-2; D is undetermined. CDR3 sequence reads: CASSLVNSCGYTF. CDR3 sequence (DNA): TGCGCCAGCAGCTTGGTGAACAGCTGTGGCTACACCTTC.